The 25 T cell receptor beta chains in this list originate from one sample, sequenced in a study of vaccination effects on CD4 cells after COVID-19. Antigen-specific CD4+ T cells were expanded (with viral peptide pools) by the ViraFEST assay ahead of sequencing. Scientists isolated CD4+ T cells after a roughly 10-day culture period ended. PCR-confirmed SARS-CoV-2 infection occurred in the person between March and December 2020. Profiling relied on immunoSEQ multiplex PCR, and the TCRdb table lists in-frame clones only, not all of them. The sample has tens of thousands of clones, roughly 73% seen once. These receptors have no identified antigens. Sequences were derived from CD4+ T cells from PBMCs cultured with HIV peptides, sampled before COVID-19 vaccination. The sample's subset: HIV-1 Nef peptide pool negative control/reference culture. Every receptor here comes from a human donor who had a prior SARS-CoV-2 infection.

This clone was seen a few times. The chain joins TRBV6-5 to TRBJ1-2; 9 bases align to TRBD1. The germline CDR1 and CDR2 sequences are MNHEY and SVGAGI. V shed 6 bases and J 6 bases; nucleotides not matched to a gene: 8. CDR3 length: 14 amino acids. In nucleotides, the CDR3 is TGTGCCAGCAGCTCCTGGGACAGGGTTGATGGCTACACCTTC. This sequence encodes CASSSWDRVDGYTF.

This clone turned up a few times. An end of the junction differs from the germline gene, which may be a read error. V gene TRBV7-3 combines with J gene TRBJ2-2; 10 bases are a match to TRBD2. Germline loops: CDR1 SGHTA, CDR2 FQGTGA. The CDR3 is made up of 15 amino acids. Written as DNA, the CDR3 is TGTGCCAGCAGAGCTAGCGGGGGAGATACCGGGCAGCTGTTTTTT. Amino acid sequence: CASRASGGDTGQLFF.

This clone was seen only a few times. The rearrangement links TRBV11-3 to TRBJ2-1; D unclear. This CDR3 comprises 16 residues. V shed 0 bases and J shed 5 bases, with 14 bases lying between them. The germline CDR1 and CDR2 sequences are SGHNT and YENEEA. DNA for the CDR3: TGTGCCAGCAGCTTAGAGGGTAGGGCACCTAACAATGAGCAGTTCTTC. It specifies CASSLEGRAPNNEQFF.

This clone has a handful of counts. V usage is TRBV10-3 and J usage is TRBJ2-7, with D perhaps TRBD2 (5 bases). Trimming left V 10 bases short and J 2 bases short, with 12 bases between. CDR1 is ENHRY, CDR2 SYGVKD, per germline. CDR3 length equals 12 residues. The chain's CDR3 is CATYDGTYEQYF. The CDR3 nucleotides read TGTGCCACCTACGACGGGACCTACGAGCAGTACTTC.

The chain joins TRBV11-3 to TRBJ2-5; the match to TRBD2 covers 10 bases. The germline V gene has CDR1 SGHNT and CDR2 YENEEA. There are 17 residues in the CDR3. Trimming cost V 2 bases and J 4 bases; bases outside gene matches: 10. CDR3 nucleotides: TGTGCCAGCAGCTTACACCCCTTCGCTAGCGGGAGAGAGACCCAGTACTTC. Protein: CASSLHPFASGRETQYF.

Points on this clone: The same CDR3 can be traced to other DNA sequences in this sample. The chain couples TRBV18 to TRBJ1-2; D is ambiguous. Trimming stripped 3 bases from V and 2 bases from J, with 10 bases between. Germline assignment: CDR1 KGHSH and CDR2 LQKENI. This CDR3 is 14 amino acids long. The CDR3 region is CASSPLSGNYGYTF. CDR3 sequence (DNA): TGTGCCAGCTCACCCCTCAGTGGGAACTATGGCTACACCTTC.

This clone was seen a few times. This chain links TRBV3-1 (or the pseudogene TRBV3-2) with TRBJ1-3, with a tentative D call TRBD1 (5 bases). CDR3 length: 12 amino acids. Trimming took 4 bases from V and 11 from J, leaving 12 bases between them. Germline lookup yields CDR1 LGHDT and CDR2 YNNKEL (reference sequence). Here the CDR3 DNA reads TGTGCCAGCAGCCGGACACAGGACGCCATATATTTT. It is translated as CASSRTQDAIYF.

This sequence joins TRBV6-5 and TRBJ1-4; 7 bases agree with TRBD1. J was trimmed by 0 bases and V by 6 bases; bases with no gene match: 1. CDR3 length equals 14 residues. CDR1 is MNHEY and CDR2 is SVGAGI in the germline V gene. CDR3 loop: CASRGQTTNEKLFF. CDR3 sequence (DNA): TGTGCCAGCAGGGGACAGACAACTAATGAAAAACTGTTTTTT.

The chain joins TRBV5-1 to TRBJ2-5; D is ambiguous. CDR1 is SGHRS, CDR2 YFSETQ, per germline. Trimming removed 0 bases from V and 4 bases from J, with 10 bases in between. The CDR3 covers 14 residues. CDR3 sequence reads: CASSLEPNRETQYF. DNA of the CDR3: TGCGCCAGCAGCTTGGAACCCAATCGAGAGACCCAGTACTTC.

This clone has more than one count but fewer than ten. V is TRBV5-6 and J is TRBJ1-1; D might be TRBD1 (5 bases). CDR3 size: 16 residues. Looked up from germline, CDR1 is SGHDT and CDR2 is YYEEEE. V lost 5 bases and J 1 base, leaving 18 bases between the germline ends. The CDR3 protein is CASRPQGTQGNTEAFF. For the CDR3, the DNA is TGTGCCAGCAGACCTCAGGGAACCCAAGGGAACACTGAAGCTTTCTTT. Full variable domain (remainder filled in from reference TRBV5-6 and TRBJ1-1): DAGVTQSPTHLIKTRGQQVTLRCSPKSGHDTVSWYQQALGQGPQFIFQYYEEEERQRGNFPDRFSGHQFPNYSSELNVNALLLGDSALYLCASRPQGTQGNTEAFFGQGTRLTVV.

The chain uses TRBV7-2 and TRBJ1-2; D is unresolved. The CDR3 loop spans 15 amino acids. The germline V gene has CDR1 SGHTA and CDR2 FQGNSA. Trimming took 3 bases from V and 4 from J, leaving 15 bases between them. The CDR3 sequence: CASSFRTAVTYGYTF. The CDR3 DNA sequence: TGTGCCAGCAGCTTCAGGACCGCCGTTACCTATGGCTACACCTTC.

The count of this clone is one. The rearrangement joins TRBV9 to TRBJ2-3; 11 nucleotides match TRBD2. J gave up 1 base and V 4 bases, and 5 bases lay outside the gene matches. Germline V gene sequence: CDR1 SGDLS, CDR2 YYNGEE. The CDR3 has 16 residues. The CDR3 loop reads CASSQTLAGGTDTQYF. DNA for the CDR3: TGTGCCAGCAGCCAAACACTAGCGGGGGGCACAGATACGCAGTATTTT.

The gene calls are TRBV6-5 and TRBJ1-1, with D tentatively TRBD1 (5 bases). Germline assignment: CDR1 MNHEY and CDR2 SVGAGI. Trimming pared 5 bases from V and 4 bases from J, leaving 14 bases between. The CDR3 totals 14 residues. CDR3 amino acids: CASSRSQGGTEAFF. The CDR3 DNA reads as TGTGCCAGCAGTCGCAGCCAGGGTGGCACTGAAGCTTTCTTT.

The CDR3 region is CASSSRREGGDTQYF. CDR3 sequence (DNA): TGTGCCAGCAGCTCACGCCGGGAGGGGGGAGATACGCAGTATTTT. The chain has TRBV3-1 (or the pseudogene TRBV3-2) and TRBJ2-3, with 8 bases matching TRBD2. Germline V gene lookup returns CDR1 LGHDT and CDR2 YNNKEL (reference sequence). The CDR3 length is 15 residues. The ends lost 5 bases at V and 5 bases at J; junction bases unmatched: 9.

The table lists this clone with a few counts. The chain is built from TRBV2 and TRBJ2-5, with a possible D match to TRBD1 (6 bases). The CDR3 totals 15 residues. The ends were cut back, 4 bases at V and 3 bases at J, with 15 bases in the middle. Germline V gene sequence: CDR1 SNHLY, CDR2 FYNNEI. CDR3 nucleotide sequence: TGTGCCAGCAGTGGCCTGGGGACACGAGAAGAGACCCAGTACTTC. As protein: CASSGLGTREETQYF.

This chain joins TRBV6-2 or TRBV6-3 and TRBJ2-7; 7 nucleotides agree with TRBD2. J lost 5 bases, V lost 4 bases, and 11 bases had no gene match. Germline V gene lookup returns CDR1 MNHEY and CDR2 SVGEGT. CDR3 length: 15 residues. CDR3 sequence reads: CASSSQTSWSDEQYF. The CDR3 nucleotides read TGTGCCAGCAGTTCTCAGACTAGCTGGTCGGACGAGCAGTACTTC.

This clone was detected a few times. The chain is built from TRBV7-9 and TRBJ2-1; a possible D gene is TRBD2 (6 bases). This CDR3 has 16 amino acids. The germline V and J ends were trimmed by 0 bases and 7 bases, with 16 bases remaining between them. Germline V CDR1 and CDR2: SEHNR, FQNEAQ (reference sequence). In DNA, the CDR3 is TGTGCCAGCAGCTTAGCTTGGAGGGGTCGCGTTAATGAGCAGTTCTTC. Its protein product is CASSLAWRGRVNEQFF.

The chain links TRBV11-2 to TRBJ1-4; 12 positions match TRBD1. Unmatched junction bases numbered 12, after V lost 6 bases and J lost 7 bases. Germline CDR1 is SGHAT and CDR2 is FQNNGV. The CDR3 sequence is 17 residues long. In DNA, the CDR3 is TGTGCCAGCAGGGCCGGGACAGGGGGCGCGGGAGGTGAAAAACTGTTTTTT. Protein sequence: CASRAGTGGAGGEKLFF.

The chain links TRBV29-1 to TRBJ1-2; no clear D gene. CDR3 length: 12 residues. V lost 3 bases, J lost 4 bases, and 9 bases lay in between. From germline, CDR1 is SQVTM and CDR2 ANQGSEA. The CDR3 nucleotides read TGCAGCGTTGACGGCAGCTTCTATGGCTACACCTTC. Protein: CSVDGSFYGYTF. Together with reference TRBV29-1 and TRBJ1-2, the CDR3 gives the full variable domain: SAVISQKPSRDICQRGTSLTIQCQVDSQVTMMFWYRQQPGQSLTLIATANQGSEATYESGFVIDKFPISRPNLTFSTLTVSNMSPEDSSIYLCSVDGSFYGYTFGSGTRLTVV.

The chain uses TRBV7-3 and TRBJ2-3; D is ambiguous. V was shortened by 0 bases and J by 0 bases, with 4 bases between the two germline ends. In germline, CDR1 is SGHTA, CDR2 FQGTGA. There are 14 residues in the CDR3. CDR3 in amino acids: CASSLTGSTDTQYF. The CDR3 DNA follows: TGTGCCAGCAGCTTAACGGGGAGCACAGATACGCAGTATTTT. Variable domain in full (rest from reference TRBV7-3 and TRBJ2-3): GAGVSQTPSNKVTEKGKYVELRCDPISGHTALYWYRQSLGQGPEFLIYFQGTGAADDSGLPNDRFFAVRPEGSVSTLKIQRTERGDSAVYLCASSLTGSTDTQYFGPGTRLTVL.

The V gene is TRBV9, the J gene TRBJ2-5; 7 nucleotides line up with TRBD2. This CDR3 has 14 residues. J lost 2 bases, V lost 2 bases, and 3 bases had no gene match. Germline loops: CDR1 SGDLS, CDR2 YYNGEE. CDR3 DNA: TGTGCCAGCAGCGTGGGAGCGGGACAAGAGACCCAGTACTTC. It is translated as CASSVGAGQETQYF.

The V gene is TRBV27, the J gene TRBJ2-5, with 12 bases fitting TRBD2. Germline V gives CDR1 MNHEY, CDR2 SMNVEV (reference sequence). Trimming at V came to 6 bases and at J to 2 bases, leaving 4 bases not matched to a gene. This CDR3 comprises 15 residues. For the CDR3, the DNA is TGTGCCAGCAGCCTACTAGCGGGAGGTCAAGAGACCCAGTACTTC. It encodes CASSLLAGGQETQYF.

The chain has TRBV12-3 or TRBV12-4 and TRBJ2-7; D is uncertain. CDR3 size: 12 residues. V was pared by 3 bases and J by 4 bases, with 7 bases between. As DNA, the CDR3 is TGTGCCAGCAGTTTGGGGTTGTACGAGCAGTACTTC. As protein: CASSLGLYEQYF.

In its sample, this clone was seen a few times. V usage is TRBV14 and J usage is TRBJ1-2; no clear D. CDR3 length: 15 amino acids. Germline CDR1 SGHDN, CDR2 FVKESK. Trimming cost V 2 bases and J 4 bases, with 14 bases left between them. CDR3 protein: CASSQRQHSGYGYTF. For the CDR3, the DNA is TGTGCCAGCAGCCAACGTCAGCATTCAGGCTATGGCTACACCTTC. The full variable domain, rest sourced from reference TRBV14 and TRBJ1-2, is EAGVTQFPSHSVIEKGQTVTLRCDPISGHDNLYWYRRVMGKEIKFLLHFVKESKQDESGMPNNRFLAERTGGTYSTLKVQPAELEDSGVYFCASSQRQHSGYGYTFGSGTRLTVV.

This rearrangement joins TRBV19 to TRBJ1-4; no definite D call. This CDR3 region has 14 residues. Germline values: CDR1 LNHDA, CDR2 SQIVND (reference sequence). V was cut by 3 bases and J by 4 bases, with 9 bases left in between. In DNA, the CDR3 is TGTGCCAGTAGTATGCGTAGCGATAATGAAAAACTGTTTTTT. It specifies CASSMRSDNEKLFF.